The clone carrying this T cell receptor beta chain was seen more than once but under ten times. Its specificity is not known. Each individual donor underwent a draw of approximately 9.8 milliliters of peripheral blood. PBMCs, at least 7 million per sample, were isolated. The V gene lost 5 bases and the J gene lost 2 bases, with 15 bases spanning the gap. CDR3 length equals 15 residues. The germline CDR1 and CDR2 sequences are SGHTA and FQGNSA. The sample originates from a study of blood T cells in healthy people across ages. About the study: About one barcoded beta molecule per two T cells was the capture yield of template switching. Study-level findings and limits: It was the long-lived donors that had more naive CD4+ cells and higher diversity than aged donors.

PCR was performed a second time for about 7 to 11 cycles using a sample-barcoded 5' primer and a J-beta primer mix. TCRdb used MiXCR to reprocess the 5' RACE reads, holding one entry per CDR3 protein. The sample includes about 830,000 distinct CDR3 sequences, roughly 64% of them seen just once. The sequence derives from a man under 40 in good health. The sample taken for sequencing was blood. The chain couples TRBV7-2 to TRBJ1-2; D possibly corresponds to TRBD1 (5 bases). CDR3 nucleotides: TGTGCCAGCAGCGCAGACAGCTGGGAAAACTATGGCTACACCTTC. It translates to CASSADSWENYGYTF.